This TCR beta chain is from a study of cytomegalovirus exposure and HLA in healthy donors. CDR3 length: 18 amino acids. From germline, CDR1 is LGHNA and CDR2 YNFKEQ. The V gene end was trimmed by 4 bases and the J gene end by 1 base; junction bases not matched to a gene: 3. The primer mix had 60 Vbeta and 13 Jbeta primers. Generated by immunoSEQ multiplex PCR, the TCRdb table keeps only in-frame clones and is missing some. Among under 100,000 clones listed, roughly 80% were seen once. The study's findings and limits: Associated with cytomegalovirus, according to the listing, were some 180 TCR beta chains.

About this clone: What it binds is not known.

Sequenced input: PBMCs. The chain employs TRBV4-2 and TRBJ2-2, with TRBD2 matching over 16 bases. This clonotype was obtained from a man aged 35 to 55 in good health and CMV-seronegative. In DNA form, the CDR3 reads TGTGCCAGCAGCCTTGGGACTAGCGGGGGGGAGAACACCGGGGAGCTGTTTTTT. Translating it yields CASSLGTSGGENTGELFF.